The sequence of this TCR beta chain was determined in a study of STAT3 mutations in large granular lymphocyte leukemia. In the study overall: Approximately 40% of treated T-LGLL patients showed hematologic response to immunosuppression.

Per germline, CDR1 SGHKS and CDR2 YYEKEE (reference sequence). V gave up 5 bases and J gave up 1 base; unmatched junction bases: 2. This CDR3 is built from 13 residues. Findings of the study overall: A small but highly pathogenic clone may have been missed. Every T-cell large granular lymphocyte leukemia patient had at least one immunodominant TCR beta clonotype. After therapy, about 35% of the 18 patients switched clonotypes, all new clones STAT3 wild type.

The repertoire was sequenced with immunoSEQ multiplex PCR; TCRdb's copy has only in-frame clones and lacks some. The sample consists of about 42,000 clones, about three quarters of them appearing once. Remarks on this clone: What it binds is unknown.

The sequence was obtained from a human donor with T large granular lymphocyte leukemia. Some clones in this sample may be carry-over from other donors' samples. The chain couples TRBV5-5 to TRBJ1-1, with TRBD1 matching 7 bases. Input material: PBMCs. CDR3 nucleotides: TGTGCCAGCAGTCGACAGGGGAACACTGAAGCTTTCTTT. Its translation: CASSRQGNTEAFF.